A selection of T cell receptor beta chains follows, all from one sample in a study of beta chain features in type 1 diabetes. Data came from immunoSEQ multiplex PCR; TCRdb stores just in-frame clones and leaves some out. The table lists about 650,000 clones, 12% of them singletons, with about 0.11% in the top ten. Sequenced input: naive CD4+ T cells from blood. These receptors were obtained from a man aged 25-45 years with type 1 diabetes. The CDR3 runs from the conserved cysteine through the conserved F or W. D genes are given only for firm matches. Rows may omit the clone size; those that give it use once, few, many or a size class.

TRBV4-2	NA	NA	TRBJ2-1	15	CASSQGQGIGDEQFF	TGTGCCAGCAGCCAAGGGCAGGGGATCGGGGATGAGCAGTTCTTC
TRBV6-1	NA	NA	TRBJ1-1	14	CASSEVVSNTEAFF	TGTGCCAGCAGTGAAGTTGTCAGCAACACTGAAGCTTTCTTT
TRBV7-9	NA	NA	TRBJ2-6	19	CASSLAWEQIASGANVLTF	TGTGCCAGCAGCTTAGCGTGGGAACAGATTGCCTCTGGGGCCAACGTCCTGACTTTC
TRBV2	NA	NA	TRBJ2-7	12	CASTDRSYEQYF	TGTGCTAGCACTGATCGTTCCTACGAGCAGTACTTC
TRBV5-1	NA	few	TRBJ2-3	15	CASSLASRRTDTQYF	TGCGCCAGCAGCTTGGCTAGCCGACGCACAGATACGCAGTATTTT
TRBV2	TRBD2	NA	TRBJ2-5	16	CASSEVRAGGPETQYF	TGTGCCAGCAGTGAAGTAAGAGCGGGGGGGCCCGAGACCCAGTACTTC
TRBV6-6	NA	NA	TRBJ1-1	11	CASRVNTEAFF	TGTGCCAGCAGAGTGAACACTGAAGCTTTCTTT
TRBV18	NA	NA	TRBJ2-5	12	CASSRGQETQYF	TGTGCCAGCTCAAGGGGCCAAGAGACCCAGTACTTC
TRBV4-2	TRBD1	once	TRBJ2-5	15	CASSQGTGSGETQYF	TGTGCCAGCAGCCAAGGGACAGGGAGTGGGGAGACCCAGTACTTC
TRBV4-3	NA	few	TRBJ1-2	16	CASSLGPGTTNYGYTF	TGCGCCAGCAGCTTAGGCCCTGGGACCACTAACTATGGCTACACCTTC
TRBV5-4	TRBD1	NA	TRBJ2-1	16	CASSPRTGIQGDEQFF	TGTGCCAGCAGTCCCAGAACCGGAATCCAGGGGGATGAGCAGTTCTTC
TRBV19	NA	NA	TRBJ2-7	16	CASSIAQTASGREQYF	TGTGCCAGTAGTATAGCCCAGACAGCCTCGGGGAGAGAGCAGTACTTC
TRBV27	TRBD1	NA	TRBJ1-4	14	CASSFRGLGEKLFF	TGTGCCAGCAGTTTCAGGGGGCTGGGTGAAAAACTGTTTTTT
TRBV19	NA	NA	TRBJ1-4	14	CASSPGRKNEKLFF	TGTGCCAGTAGTCCCGGACGGAAGAATGAAAAACTGTTTTTT
TRBV7-3	NA	few	TRBJ1-1	14	CASSYQHVNTEAFF	TGTGCCAGCAGCTATCAACACGTGAACACTGAAGCTTTCTTT
TRBV5-4	NA	NA	TRBJ1-3	13	CATRGQNGNTIYF	TGTGCCACGCGTGGGCAAAATGGAAACACCATATATTTT
TRBV7-9	TRBD1	NA	TRBJ2-2	15	CASSLSGQITGELFF	TGTGCCAGCAGCTTGTCGGGACAGATCACCGGGGAGCTGTTTTTT
TRBV20-1	NA	NA	TRBJ2-7	10	CSARETGQYF	TGCAGTGCTAGAGAAACGGGGCAGTACTTC
TRBV30	NA	few	TRBJ1-2	13	CAWSLGHADGYTF	TGTGCCTGGAGTTTAGGGCATGCGGATGGCTACACCTTC
TRBV2	NA	NA	TRBJ2-1	14	CASSESSSYNEQFF	TGTGCCAGCAGTGAAAGTAGCTCCTACAATGAGCAGTTCTTC
TRBV9	NA	NA	TRBJ2-5	15	CASSVGGPGQETQYF	TGTGCCAGCAGCGTTGGAGGACCCGGACAAGAGACCCAGTACTTC
TRBV6-5	NA	NA	TRBJ1-2	14	CASRPQGGDYGYTF	TGTGCCAGTAGACCGCAGGGAGGGGACTATGGCTACACCTTC
TRBV18	NA	few	TRBJ1-1	14	CASSPRGEGAEAFF	TGTGCCAGCTCCCCACGAGGAGAGGGCGCTGAAGCTTTCTTT
TRBV5-1	NA	NA	TRBJ1-5	15	CASSLTGVSNQPQHF	TGCGCCAGCAGCTTGACCGGAGTTAGCAATCAGCCCCAGCATTTT
TRBV28	NA	NA	TRBJ2-6	17	CASTPGPWGAGANVLTF	TGTGCCAGCACCCCCGGACCTTGGGGAGCTGGGGCCAACGTCCTGACTTTC
TRBV20-1	NA	few	TRBJ2-7	11	CSAQKSYEQYF	TGCAGTGCTCAGAAATCCTACGAGCAGTACTTC
TRBV6-1	NA	NA	TRBJ1-6	14	CASSGGSWRSPLHF	TGTGCCAGCAGTGGAGGATCTTGGAGGTCACCCCTCCACTTT
TRBV7-2	NA	few	TRBJ2-3	15	CASSLDSQLGDTQYF	TGTGCCAGCAGCTTAGACTCCCAGCTGGGAGATACGCAGTATTTT
TRBV7-2	NA	NA	TRBJ1-2	13	CASSSGTSDGYTF	TGTGCCAGCAGCTCCGGGACTTCAGACGGCTACACCTTC
TRBV7-2	NA	NA	TRBJ1-1	14	CASSLAAAGEKAFF	TGTGCCAGCAGCTTAGCGGCGGCAGGGGAAAAAGCTTTCTTT
TRBV5-1	NA	NA	TRBJ2-3	14	CASSLEDYADTQYF	TGCGCCAGCAGCTTGGAAGACTATGCAGATACGCAGTATTTT
TRBV29-1	TRBD1	NA	TRBJ1-2	13	CSVDGTVRGGYTF	TGCAGCGTTGACGGGACAGTCAGAGGTGGCTACACCTTC
TRBV27	NA	NA	TRBJ1-5	12	CASSRANQPQHF	TGTGCCAGCAGTAGGGCCAATCAGCCCCAGCATTTT
TRBV11-2	NA	NA	TRBJ2-6	13	CASGAAGANVLTF	TGTGCCAGCGGGGCGGCGGGGGCCAACGTCCTGACTTTC
TRBV27	NA	NA	TRBJ1-5	14	CASSLTYSNQPQHF	TGTGCCAGCAGTCTTACCTATAGCAATCAGCCCCAGCATTTT
TRBV5-1	NA	few	TRBJ1-2	13	CASSLVGGDGYTF	TGCGCCAGCAGCTTGGTGGGCGGAGACGGCTACACCTTC
TRBV10-3	NA	NA	TRBJ1-5	12	CAISEGNQPQHF	TGTGCCATCAGTGAAGGAAATCAGCCCCAGCATTTT
TRBV4-3	NA	NA	TRBJ2-2	16	CASSQEGRGRIGELFF	TGCGCCAGCAGCCAAGAAGGCAGGGGTAGAATCGGGGAGCTGTTTTTT
TRBV9	NA	few	TRBJ2-7	15	CASSVAGQGTYEQYF	TGTGCCAGCAGCGTAGCGGGGCAGGGCACCTACGAGCAGTACTTC
TRBV7-8	NA	NA	TRBJ2-5	16	CASSLGPLEGGETQYF	TGTGCCAGCAGCTTAGGCCCCCTGGAGGGGGGAGAGACCCAGTACTTC
TRBV7-9	NA	few	TRBJ1-2	11	CASTSWVDVTF	TGTGCCAGCACCTCCTGGGTGGACGTAACCTTC
TRBV29-1	NA	NA	TRBJ1-2	14	CSVGWDGVSYGYTF	TGCAGCGTTGGATGGGACGGCGTTTCGTATGGCTACACCTTC
TRBV7-8	NA	NA	TRBJ1-5	15	CASSLWGPSNQPQHF	TGTGCCAGCAGCTTATGGGGACCTAGCAATCAGCCCCAGCATTTT
TRBV28	TRBD1	NA	TRBJ2-2	15	CASSFEGAVTGELFF	TGTGCCAGCAGTTTTGAGGGGGCAGTCACCGGGGAGCTGTTTTTT
TRBV29-1	NA	few	TRBJ2-3	12	CSVTSSADTQYF	TGCAGCGTCACCTCTAGTGCAGATACGCAGTATTTT
TRBV4-2	NA	few	TRBJ2-3	17	CASSQAWRGLSTDTQYF	TGTGCCAGCAGCCAAGCGTGGCGGGGTCTGAGCACAGATACGCAGTATTTT
TRBV7-9	NA	NA	TRBJ1-1	16	CASSFDGAPGNTEAFF	TGTGCCAGCAGCTTTGACGGGGCACCTGGGAACACTGAAGCTTTCTTT
TRBV28	TRBD2	few	TRBJ2-3	15	CASSLYSGGADTQYF	TGTGCCAGCAGTCTATATAGCGGGGGGGCAGATACGCAGTATTTT
TRBV4-3	NA	NA	TRBJ2-3	15	CASSKEVGFKYTQYF	TGCGCCAGCAGCAAAGAGGTTGGCTTTAAGTATACGCAGTATTTT
TRBV9	TRBD2	few	TRBJ2-2	16	CASSEAAGGNTGELFF	TGTGCCAGCAGCGAAGCTGCGGGGGGAAACACCGGGGAGCTGTTTTTT
TRBV5-1	TRBD1	few	TRBJ1-5	16	CASSFTGGYSNQPQHF	TGCGCCAGCAGCTTTACAGGGGGATATAGCAATCAGCCCCAGCATTTT
TRBV18	NA	few	TRBJ2-7	14	CASSPRGSPYEQYF	TGTGCCAGCTCACCACGGGGGTCCCCCTACGAGCAGTACTTC
TRBV18	NA	few	TRBJ2-1	15	CASSPPGDSYNEQFF	TGTGCCAGCTCACCACCCGGGGATAGCTACAATGAGCAGTTCTTC
TRBV4-1	NA	NA	TRBJ1-2	18	CASSQEDLSVGFLYGYTF	TGCGCCAGCAGCCAAGAGGACTTGTCAGTCGGTTTTCTCTATGGCTACACCTTC
TRBV7-9	TRBD1	NA	TRBJ1-1	13	CASGRQGAAEAFF	TGTGCCAGCGGTAGGCAGGGGGCGGCTGAAGCTTTCTTT
TRBV5-4	NA	NA	TRBJ2-5	13	CASSDQGGETQYF	TGTGCCAGCAGCGACCAGGGTGGGGAGACCCAGTACTTC
TRBV2	NA	few	TRBJ2-1	11	CASSELGEQFF	TGTGCCAGCAGTGAGTTGGGTGAGCAGTTCTTC
TRBV4-1	NA	few	TRBJ1-2	15	CASSRPGTSSYGYTF	TGCGCCAGCAGCCGCCCCGGGACATCAAGTTATGGCTACACCTTC
TRBV27	TRBD2	NA	TRBJ2-1	16	CASSGSGGRSYNEQFF	TGTGCCAGCAGTGGATCGGGGGGTCGCTCCTACAATGAGCAGTTCTTC
TRBV11-2	NA	NA	TRBJ2-7	14	CASSLEKESYEQYF	TGTGCCAGCAGCTTGGAGAAGGAGTCCTACGAGCAGTACTTC